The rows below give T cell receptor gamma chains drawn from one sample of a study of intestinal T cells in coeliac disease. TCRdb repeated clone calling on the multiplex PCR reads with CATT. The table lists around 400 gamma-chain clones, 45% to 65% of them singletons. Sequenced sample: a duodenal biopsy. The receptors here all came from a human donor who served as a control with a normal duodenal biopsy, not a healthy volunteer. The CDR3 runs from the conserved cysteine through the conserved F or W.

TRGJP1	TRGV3	CATWDRRGFWETTGWFKIF
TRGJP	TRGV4	CATWDLPGWFKVF
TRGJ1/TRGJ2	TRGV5	CATWDRRGSKKLF
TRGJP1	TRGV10	CADGFLVGFKIF
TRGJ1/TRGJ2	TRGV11	CACWIRHRYYYKKLF
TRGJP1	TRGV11	CACWVLFWFKIF
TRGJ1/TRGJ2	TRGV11	CACWIRMPPFTKKLF
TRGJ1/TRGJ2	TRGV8	CATWDRGHNKKLF
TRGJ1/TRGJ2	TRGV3	CATWDRKLF
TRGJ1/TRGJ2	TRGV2	CATWDAKLNYYKKLF
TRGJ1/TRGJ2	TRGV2	CATWDRPMSDYYKKLF
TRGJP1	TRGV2	CATWDGWALGWFKIF
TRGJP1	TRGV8	CATWDWNGWFKIF
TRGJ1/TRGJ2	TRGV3	CATWDRRGIRKLF
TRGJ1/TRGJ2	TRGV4	CAPNYYKKLF
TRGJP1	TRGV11	CACWIRDNDTTGWFKIF
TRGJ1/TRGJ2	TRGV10	CAAWPHKKLF
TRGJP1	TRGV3	CATPGAGRFKIF
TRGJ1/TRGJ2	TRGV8	CATWDSFGIRKLF
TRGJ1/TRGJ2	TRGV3	CAPGTGHTDYYKKLF
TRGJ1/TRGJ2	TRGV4	CATWDLLHF
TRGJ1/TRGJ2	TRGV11	CTTVPAGLRHRKLF
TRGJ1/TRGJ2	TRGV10	CAAGMITIIKKLF
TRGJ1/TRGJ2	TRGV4	CAPGMLGRVGYKKLF
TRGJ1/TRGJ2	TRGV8	CATWGLGYKKLF
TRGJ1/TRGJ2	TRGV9	CALWDPLEKLF
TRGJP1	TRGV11	CACWIRHRGTGWFKIF
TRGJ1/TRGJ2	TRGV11	CACWIRAQRGVYYYKKLF
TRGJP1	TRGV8	CATWDRGGWFKIF
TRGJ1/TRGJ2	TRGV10	CAAWVRYKKLF
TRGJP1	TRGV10	CAAWDQKGCWFKIF
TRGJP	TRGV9	CAFVGGVGVGQKKVF
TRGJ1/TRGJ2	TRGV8	CATWSTDYYKKLF
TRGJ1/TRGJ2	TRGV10	CAALGFYYKKLF
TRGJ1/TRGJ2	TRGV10	CAAWDRDTYYKKLF
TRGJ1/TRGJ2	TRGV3	CATWDSLIIIKKLF
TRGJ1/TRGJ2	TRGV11	CACWISQSIINKKLF
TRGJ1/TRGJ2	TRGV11	CACSPLLPLYYKKLF
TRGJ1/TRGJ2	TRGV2	CATGTALSDYYKKLF
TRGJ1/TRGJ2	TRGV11	CTTVPAGLGPSYYKKLF
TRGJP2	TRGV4	CAPGMPLSSDWIKTF
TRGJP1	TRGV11	CACWIRDKYTTGWFKIF